This TCR beta chain was obtained from a study of PD-L1 blockade in urothelial cancer. Overall study context: Before enrollment, 0 to 3 chemotherapy regimens had been given to patients. Treatment start was followed by blood analysis at 3 weeks (second dose) and again at 6 weeks. Counts from blood samples showed a median of roughly 150,000 T cells.

Repertoires were generated with immunoSEQ multiplex PCR, while TCRdb's copy carries only in-frame clones and drops some. The sample has more than 40,000 clones; approximately 86% are singletons. Germline CDR1 is SEHNR and CDR2 is FQNEAQ (reference sequence). The CDR3 length is 15 residues. The germline V and J ends were trimmed by 3 bases and 0 bases, with 10 bases remaining between them. Notes on the study in general: At the 3-week point, tumor-associated blood clones expanded more in durable-benefit patients.

Note on this clone: The antigen is undetermined.

The V and J genes are TRBV7-9 and TRBJ2-3; possibly TRBD1 for D (6 bases). The source material was PBMCs, sampled around atezolizumab (anti-PD-L1) treatment. This sequence was found in a man aged 60 to 69 with urothelial cancer. CDR3 region: CASSFGQTSTDTQYF. The CDR3 coding sequence is TGTGCCAGCAGCTTCGGACAGACTAGCACAGATACGCAGTATTTT.